This T cell receptor (beta chain) was sequenced for a study of blood T cell repertoires in COVID-19. Study at large: Sites across the United States, Italy and Spain contributed samples from acute and convalescent COVID-19. Sample material is recorded as cDNA or gDNA derived from T cells, B-cell-depleted T cells, or PBMCs.

V trimming: 10 bases; J trimming: 4 bases; junction bases outside the gene matches: 13. The CDR3 spans 15 residues. CDR1 is LNHDA, CDR2 SQIVND, per germline (reference sequence). Original handling: Using reference gene primer amplification, nucleated cell counts were estimated. Assay used: immunoSEQ multiplex PCR; TCRdb lists only in-frame clones, some missing. Clone size and V and J calls were adopted from that table, with D and trimming inferred from the DNA. The table shows some 80,000 clones, with 85% to 90% occurring only once. The receptor's source is a human donor in a cohort sampled during active COVID-19. Sequenced input: peripheral blood. The chain carries TRBV19 and TRBJ2-3; TRBD2 agrees at 8 bases. CDR3 protein: CATRPNLAGPDTQYF. Written as DNA, the CDR3 is TGTGCCACCAGGCCCAATCTAGCGGGCCCAGATACGCAGTATTTT.